The 13 T cell receptor beta chains reported below all come from one sample, sequenced in a study of T cells in Graves' hyperthyroidism and ophthalmopathy. Amplified TCR beta CDR3 regions derived from RNA transcripts. Initially, a first-round RT-PCR of the TCR CDR3 employed the HTBI primer set. TCRdb ran MiXCR on the multiplex PCR reads and lists one entry per CDR3 protein. The table has about 520,000 distinct CDR3 sequences, around 22% seen once. Sequencing used blood. The source of these receptors is a woman aged 30 to 39 with Graves' ophthalmopathy.

This clonotype was found a few times. The V gene is TRBV6-4, the J gene TRBJ2-7, with D possibly being TRBD2 (6 bases). V was pared by 7 bases and J by 2 bases, with 15 bases between. The CDR3 loop spans 14 amino acids. Germline lookup yields CDR1 MRHNA and CDR2 SNTAGT. The CDR3 nucleotides read TGTGCCAGCATTGCGTCTACTAGCCCCTACGAGCAGTACTTC. This codes for CASIASTSPYEQYF.

The rearrangement links TRBV6-5 to TRBJ1-2, with 12 bases matching TRBD1. The germline V gene encodes CDR1 MNHEY and CDR2 SVGAGI. The V segment lost 0 bases and the J segment 3 bases; nucleotides outside the gene matches: 2. This CDR3 is 16 amino acids long. The CDR3 DNA reads as TGTGCCAGCAGTTACTCAGGGACAGGGGGCTACTATGGCTACACCTTC. Its protein product is CASSYSGTGGYYGYTF.

The J gene is TRBJ2-5, the V gene TRBV9; D not resolved. The CDR3 totals 14 residues. Trimming stripped 1 base from V and 1 base from J, with 8 bases between. Germline V gene sequence: CDR1 SGDLS, CDR2 YYNGEE. The CDR3 nucleotides read TGTGCCAGCAGCGTATCCCCGGGCCAAGAGACCCAGTACTTC. Encoded protein: CASSVSPGQETQYF.

This clonotype was seen at least ten times. V usage is TRBV12-3 or TRBV12-4 and J usage is TRBJ1-1, with TRBD1 as a possible D gene (6 bases). V lost 7 bases to trimming and J lost 3 bases, with 15 bases between them. The CDR3 has 14 residues. The CDR3 spells CASTGRDTYTEAFF. The CDR3 bases are TGTGCCAGCACAGGCCGGGACACGTACACTGAAGCTTTCTTT.

This clonotype came up many times. J is TRBJ1-1 and V is TRBV6-5; 10 nucleotides line up with TRBD1. Germline values: CDR1 MNHEY, CDR2 SVGAGI. V shed 4 bases, J shed 5 bases, and the junction held 7 bases outside the gene matches. The CDR3 contains 15 residues. The CDR3 sequence is CASSWGQGRYTEAFF. Here the CDR3 DNA reads TGTGCCAGCAGTTGGGGACAGGGGCGGTATACTGAAGCTTTCTTT.

In its sample, this clonotype was seen a few times. The V gene is TRBV11-2, the J gene TRBJ2-6; TRBD1 is a possible D gene (5 bases). This CDR3 has 16 amino acids. Germline CDR1 and CDR2: SGHAT and FQNNGV. The V end was cut by 5 bases, the J end by 1 base, with 12 bases between. Written as DNA, the CDR3 is TGTGCCAGCAGCCCACGCCCAGGGTCTGGGGCCAACGTCCTGACTTTC. Protein sequence: CASSPRPGSGANVLTF.

This rearrangement joins TRBV6-2 or TRBV6-3 to TRBJ1-5, with 7 nucleotides matching TRBD1. In germline, CDR1 is MNHEY, CDR2 SVGEGT. V was pared by 5 bases and J by 0 bases, with 13 bases of the junction left unmatched. The CDR3 has 18 amino acids. The CDR3 reads CASSPLGGQADSNQPQHF. CDR3 nucleotides: TGTGCCAGCAGTCCCCTTGGAGGACAGGCAGATAGCAATCAGCCCCAGCATTTT.

J is TRBJ2-4 and V is TRBV6-2 or TRBV6-3; maybe TRBD2 (6 bases). This CDR3 is 14 amino acids long. V lost 8 bases, J lost 0 bases, and 11 bases lay in between. Germline assignment: CDR1 MNHEY and CDR2 SVGEGT. For the CDR3, the DNA is TGTGCCAGCTCGGGGGAACTAGCCAAAAACATTCAGTACTTC. The encoded protein is CASSGELAKNIQYF.

The chain is built from TRBV30 and TRBJ1-3; no reliable D call. The CDR3 has 16 amino acids. Germline loops: CDR1 GTSNPN, CDR2 SVGIG (reference sequence). Deletions cut 0 bases from V and 4 bases from J, with 16 bases between. In DNA form, the CDR3 reads TGTGCCTGGAGTGTAAGGAATGGGAATTTCGGAAACACCATATATTTT. It translates to CAWSVRNGNFGNTIYF.

This clonotype was seen a single time. A much larger clone lies a single base off, so this may be a read error. The CDR3 does not close with the conserved phenylalanine or tryptophan, likely indicating a read error. The chain employs TRBV29-1 and TRBJ1-2; D unresolved. This CDR3 has 13 amino acids. The ends were cut back, 2 bases at V and 2 bases at J, with 9 bases in the middle. The germline V gene encodes CDR1 SQVTM and CDR2 ANQGSEA. The CDR3 loop reads CSVERVQNYGYTY. The CDR3 nucleotides read TGCAGCGTTGAACGAGTACAAAACTATGGCTACACCTAC.

There are a few counts of this clonotype. The CDR3 region is CASSLGQGTTYEQYF. In DNA, the CDR3 is TGTGCCAGCAGTTTGGGTCAGGGGACAACCTACGAGCAGTACTTC. The V call is TRBV28, the J call TRBJ2-7, with D perhaps matching TRBD1 (6 bases). Germline V gene lookup returns CDR1 MDHEN and CDR2 SYDVKM. The V end lost 3 bases, the J end lost 2 bases, and 14 bases lay between the germline ends. CDR3 length equals 15 residues.

This clonotype was seen at least ten times. This chain connects TRBV6-2 or TRBV6-3 to TRBJ1-5; TRBD1 matches at 7 bases. The CDR3 is 15 residues long. J gave up 1 base and V 5 bases, and 5 bases lay outside the gene matches. Germline-derived CDR1 and CDR2 are MNHEY and SVGEGT. The CDR3 sequence: CASSDTGASNQPQHF. Here the CDR3 DNA reads TGTGCCAGCAGTGACACAGGGGCCAGCAATCAGCCCCAGCATTTT.

In its sample, this clonotype was seen many times. The gene calls are TRBV5-1 and TRBJ1-2, with TRBD1 matching over 8 bases. V lost 0 bases, J lost 13 bases, and 2 bases stayed unmatched. This CDR3 is built from 11 residues. In germline, CDR1 is SGHRS, CDR2 YFSETQ. The CDR3 here is CASSLDRGITF. The CDR3 coding sequence is TGCGCCAGCAGCTTGGACAGGGGGATCACCTTC.